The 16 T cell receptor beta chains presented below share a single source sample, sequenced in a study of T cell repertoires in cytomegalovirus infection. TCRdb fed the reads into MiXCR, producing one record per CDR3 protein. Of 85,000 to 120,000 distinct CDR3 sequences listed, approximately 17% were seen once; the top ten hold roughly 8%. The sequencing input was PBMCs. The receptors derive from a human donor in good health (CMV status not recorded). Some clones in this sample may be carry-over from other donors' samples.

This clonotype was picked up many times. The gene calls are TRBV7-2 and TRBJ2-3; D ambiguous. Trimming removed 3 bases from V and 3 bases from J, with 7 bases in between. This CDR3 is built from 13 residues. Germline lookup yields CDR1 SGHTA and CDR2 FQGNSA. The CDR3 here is CASSFVPTDTQYF. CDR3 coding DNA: TGTGCCAGCAGCTTTGTCCCTACAGATACGCAGTATTTT. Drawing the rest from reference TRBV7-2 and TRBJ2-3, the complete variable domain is GAGVSQSPSNKVTEKGKDVELRCDPISGHTALYWYRQSLGQGLEFLIYFQGNSAPDKSGLPSDRFSAERTGGSVSTLTIQRTQQEDSAVYLCASSFVPTDTQYFGPGTRLTVL.

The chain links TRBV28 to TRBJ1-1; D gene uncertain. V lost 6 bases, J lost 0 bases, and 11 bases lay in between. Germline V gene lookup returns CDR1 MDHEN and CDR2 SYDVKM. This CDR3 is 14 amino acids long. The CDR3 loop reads CASRAGDMNTEAFF. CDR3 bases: TGTGCCAGCAGGGCAGGAGACATGAACACTGAAGCTTTCTTT.

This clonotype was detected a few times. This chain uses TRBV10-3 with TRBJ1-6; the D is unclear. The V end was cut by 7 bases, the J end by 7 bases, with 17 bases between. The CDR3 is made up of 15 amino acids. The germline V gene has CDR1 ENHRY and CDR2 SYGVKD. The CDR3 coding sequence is TGTGCCATCAAAAAGTCAGACCCCAAGAATTCACCCCTCCACTTT. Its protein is CAIKKSDPKNSPLHF.

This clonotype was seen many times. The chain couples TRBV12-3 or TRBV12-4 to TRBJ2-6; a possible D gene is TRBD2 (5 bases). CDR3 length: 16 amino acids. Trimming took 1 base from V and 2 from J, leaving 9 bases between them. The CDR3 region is CASSLDPEAGANVLTF. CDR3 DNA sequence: TGTGCCAGCAGTTTAGACCCGGAGGCTGGGGCCAACGTCCTGACTTTC.

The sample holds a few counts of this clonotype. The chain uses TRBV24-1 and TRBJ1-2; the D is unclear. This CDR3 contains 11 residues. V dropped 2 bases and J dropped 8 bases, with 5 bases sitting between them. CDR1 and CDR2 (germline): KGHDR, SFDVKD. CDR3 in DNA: TGTGCCACCAGTGATTCTAACGGCTACACCTTC. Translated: CATSDSNGYTF.

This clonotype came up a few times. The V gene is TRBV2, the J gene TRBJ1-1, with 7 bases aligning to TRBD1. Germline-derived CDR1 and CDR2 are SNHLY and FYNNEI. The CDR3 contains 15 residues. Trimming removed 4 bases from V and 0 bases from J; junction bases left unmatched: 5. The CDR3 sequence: CASSGGGTLNTEAFF. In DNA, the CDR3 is TGTGCCAGCAGTGGAGGGGGCACCTTGAACACTGAAGCTTTCTTT.

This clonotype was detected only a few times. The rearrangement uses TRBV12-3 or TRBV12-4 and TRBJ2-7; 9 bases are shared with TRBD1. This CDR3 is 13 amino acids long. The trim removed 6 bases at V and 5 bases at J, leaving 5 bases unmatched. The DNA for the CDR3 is TGTGCCAGCAGCACCGGGACAGGGAACGAGCAGTACTTC. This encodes CASSTGTGNEQYF.

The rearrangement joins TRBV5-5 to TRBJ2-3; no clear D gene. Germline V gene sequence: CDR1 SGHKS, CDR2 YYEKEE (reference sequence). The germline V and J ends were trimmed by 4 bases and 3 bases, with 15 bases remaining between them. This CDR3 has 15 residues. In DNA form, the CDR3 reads TGTGCCAGCAGCCCGGACGGGCCCCGGACAGATACGCAGTATTTT. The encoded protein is CASSPDGPRTDTQYF.

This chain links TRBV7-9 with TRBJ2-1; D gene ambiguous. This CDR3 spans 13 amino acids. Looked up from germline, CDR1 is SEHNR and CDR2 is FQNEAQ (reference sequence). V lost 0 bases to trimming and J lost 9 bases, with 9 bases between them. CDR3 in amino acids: CASSLARLGEQFF. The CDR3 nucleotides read TGTGCCAGCAGCTTAGCAAGGCTGGGTGAGCAGTTCTTC.

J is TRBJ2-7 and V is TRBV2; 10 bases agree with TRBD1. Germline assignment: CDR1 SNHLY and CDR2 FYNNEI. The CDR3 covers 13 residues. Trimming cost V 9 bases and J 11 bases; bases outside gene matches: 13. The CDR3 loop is CASARDRGSWEYF. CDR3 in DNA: TGTGCCAGTGCCCGGGACAGGGGTTCTTGGGAGTACTTC.

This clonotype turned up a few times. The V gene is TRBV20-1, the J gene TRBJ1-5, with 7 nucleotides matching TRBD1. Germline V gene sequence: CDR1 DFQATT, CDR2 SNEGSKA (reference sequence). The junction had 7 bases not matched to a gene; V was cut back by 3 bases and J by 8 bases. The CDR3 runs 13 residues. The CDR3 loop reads CSASYRGIEPQHF. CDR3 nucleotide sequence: TGCAGTGCTAGTTACAGGGGAATTGAGCCCCAGCATTTT.

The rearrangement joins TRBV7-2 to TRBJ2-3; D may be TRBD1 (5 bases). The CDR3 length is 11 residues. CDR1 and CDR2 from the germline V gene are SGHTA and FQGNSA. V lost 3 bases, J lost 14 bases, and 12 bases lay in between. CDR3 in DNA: TGTGCCAGCAGCTTGGGGCCCCGTTGGTATTTT. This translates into CASSLGPRWYF.

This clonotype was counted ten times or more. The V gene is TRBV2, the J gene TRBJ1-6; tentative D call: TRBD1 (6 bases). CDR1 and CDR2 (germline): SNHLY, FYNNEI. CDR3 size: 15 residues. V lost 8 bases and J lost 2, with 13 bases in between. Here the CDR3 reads CASLDSRTYNSPLHF. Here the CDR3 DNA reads TGTGCCAGCCTGGACAGTCGGACCTATAATTCACCCCTCCACTTT.

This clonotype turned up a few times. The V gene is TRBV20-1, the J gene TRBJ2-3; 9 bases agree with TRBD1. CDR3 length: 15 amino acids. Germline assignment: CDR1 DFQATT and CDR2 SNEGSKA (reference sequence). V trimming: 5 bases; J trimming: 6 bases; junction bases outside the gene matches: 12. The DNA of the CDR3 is TGCAGTGCTGGACAGGGGTCTGGTGGTTCGGATACGCAGTATTTT. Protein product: CSAGQGSGGSDTQYF.

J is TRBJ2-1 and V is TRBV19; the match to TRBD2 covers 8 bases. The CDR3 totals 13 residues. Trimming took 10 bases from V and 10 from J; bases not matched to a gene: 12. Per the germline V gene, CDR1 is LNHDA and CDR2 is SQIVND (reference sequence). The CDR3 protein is CATGTGGPEEQFF. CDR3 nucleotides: TGTGCCACGGGAACGGGGGGGCCAGAGGAGCAGTTCTTC.

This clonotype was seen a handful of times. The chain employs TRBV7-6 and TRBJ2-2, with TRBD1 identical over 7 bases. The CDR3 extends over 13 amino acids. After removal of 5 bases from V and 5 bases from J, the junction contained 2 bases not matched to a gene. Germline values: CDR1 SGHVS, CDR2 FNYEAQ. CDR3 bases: TGTGCCAGCAGCCCCAGGGGGACCGGGGAGCTGTTTTTT. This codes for CASSPRGTGELFF.